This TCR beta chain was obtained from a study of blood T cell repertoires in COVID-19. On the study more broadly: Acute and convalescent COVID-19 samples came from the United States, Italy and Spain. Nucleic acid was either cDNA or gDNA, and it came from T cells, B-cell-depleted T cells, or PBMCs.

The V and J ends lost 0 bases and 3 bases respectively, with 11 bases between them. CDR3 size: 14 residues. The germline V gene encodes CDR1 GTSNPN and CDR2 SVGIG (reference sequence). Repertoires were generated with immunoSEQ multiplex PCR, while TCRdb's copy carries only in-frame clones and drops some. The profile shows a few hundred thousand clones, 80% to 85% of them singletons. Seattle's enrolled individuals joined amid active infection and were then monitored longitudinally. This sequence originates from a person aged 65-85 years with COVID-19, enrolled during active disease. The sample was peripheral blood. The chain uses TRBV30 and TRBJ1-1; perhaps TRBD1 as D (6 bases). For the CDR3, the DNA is TGTGCCTGGAGTGTAGCCAGGGGCTACACTGAAGCTTTCTTT. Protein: CAWSVARGYTEAFF.